The T cell receptor beta chain described here comes from a study of Ad26.COV2.S vaccination and SARS-CoV-2 variants. Study results and caveats: The TCR-based breadth and depth measures might underestimate overall T cell responses. Placebo recipients had lower spike-specific TCR breadth than vaccine recipients.

Data came from immunoSEQ multiplex PCR; TCRdb stores just in-frame clones and leaves some out. The table shows 500,000 or so clones, with 87% occurring only once. Treatment meaning: approximately 18 received Ad26.COV2.S at low or high dose, single or two shots; roughly 5 received placebo; per-sample allocation not given. Samples were taken on day 63 after the first vaccine or placebo injection. The CDR3 is 14 residues long. Per the germline V gene, CDR1 is SGHNT and CDR2 is YYREEE (reference sequence). The V segment lost 4 bases and the J segment 4 bases; nucleotides outside the gene matches: 5. With respect to this clone: Antigen unknown.

The chain recombines TRBV5-4 with TRBJ2-3; 8 positions match TRBD1. The sample consisted of peripheral blood, taken in a trial of Ad26.COV2.S vaccine versus placebo. This clonotype was obtained from a person aged 18 to 65 who received the Ad26.COV2.S COVID-19 vaccine or a placebo. The CDR3 spells CASSHGQGPDTQYF. DNA of the CDR3: TGTGCCAGCAGCCATGGACAGGGCCCAGATACGCAGTATTTT.